This note documents a single T cell receptor beta chain sequence. The antigen it recognizes is unknown. No clone much larger than this one lies a single base away; base qualities are absent. This record belongs to a study of blood T cell repertoires in COVID-19 (dated by TCRdb to 2020 to 2021). Background on the whole study: Samples from collaborators originated in the United States, Italy and Spain and spanned both the acute and convalescent phases of COVID-19. Where HLA class I and class II types were available, the types were taken from metadata supplied by the sample provider, not from assay-based typing. The material from the prospective study consisted of cDNA or gDNA derived from T cells, B-cell-depleted T cells, or PBMCs. Sample metadata almost always included a de-identified subject ID, COVID-19 status, age in years and sex. Deeply sampled blood TCRbeta repertoires from subjects exposed to, actively infected with, or recovered from COVID-19 were included in the dataset. The samples were drawn from the first 160 participants of the ongoing ImmuneRACE study and from 950 to 1,500 subjects provided by 6 global collaborators. A freely available public database, intended as a resource for researchers studying the immune response to SARS-CoV-2, is where the repertoires were released.

Enrolling through a virtual design, the prospective study's participants ranged in age from about 18 to 89 years and lived across around 25 United States geographic areas. In the prospective study, cohorts were assigned on the basis of participant-reported clinical history obtained from a screening survey and a study questionnaire. Recovered participants in ImmuneRACE Cohort 3 were defined by two consecutive negative NP/OP PCR tests, clearance by a healthcare professional, or resolution of symptoms. In the prospective study, whole blood, serum and a nasopharyngeal or oropharyngeal swab were collected from each participant by mobile phlebotomists. Prospective study participants could optionally give additional blood draws and questionnaires over an approximately two-month period. Blood samples from the prospective study were shipped frozen or at room temperature prior to DNA extraction. V and J lose 0 bases and 4 bases, and a span of 17 bases separates them. The germline V gene provides CDR1 LGHNA and CDR2 YSLEER. The CDR3 spans 17 residues, from the cysteine through the phenylalanine. Only the CDR3 DNA is retained, 51 bases long and in frame from the first base.

The immunoSEQ Assay, a bias-controlled multiplex PCR, was used to amplify TCRbeta CDR3 regions from genomic DNA. As for the authors' bioinformatics: The number of nucleated cells in each sample was estimated from the amplification of reference gene primers within the assay. To quantify the absolute abundance of each unique TCRbeta CDR3 rearrangement, sequence reads were collapsed and filtered. Productive Simpson clonality was computed per sample as the square root of Simpson's diversity index over productive rearrangements. TCRdb took over this immuneACCESS table, retaining in-frame rearrangements with V and J assigned. Such tables are incomplete; in checked studies, under half of the missing clones stem from an unresolved V gene, and the remainder is unexplained. V, J and clone size are those of that table, while D and trimming were read from the DNA. This sample gives approximately 330,000 clones in total; about 90% of them show up just once. The ten largest clones take up roughly a tenth of the sample.

The investigation overall reported the following: Clinical and demographic metadata were provided uncurated, with the amount varying by source and participant.

The sequencing sample was made of PBMCs or T cells enriched from blood (not recorded which). This sequence originates from a woman aged 25-40 years who had recovered from COVID-19. The chain employs TRBV4-3 and TRBJ2-3; no D segment can be confidently identified. In nucleotides, the sequence is TGCGCCAGCAGCCAAGAGGTCGGTAGGAGTAAGGCAGATACGCAGTATTTT. This translates into CASSQEVGRSKADTQYF.